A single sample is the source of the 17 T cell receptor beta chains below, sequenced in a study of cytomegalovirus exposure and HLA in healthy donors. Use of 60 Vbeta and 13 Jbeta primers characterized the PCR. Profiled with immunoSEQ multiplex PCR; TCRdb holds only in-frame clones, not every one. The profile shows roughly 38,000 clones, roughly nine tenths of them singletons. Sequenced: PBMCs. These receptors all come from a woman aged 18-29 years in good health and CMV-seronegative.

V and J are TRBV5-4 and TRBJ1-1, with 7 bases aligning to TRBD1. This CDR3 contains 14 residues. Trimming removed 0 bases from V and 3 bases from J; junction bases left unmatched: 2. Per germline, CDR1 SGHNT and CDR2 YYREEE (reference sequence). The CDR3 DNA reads TGTGCCAGCAGCTTGGAAACAGGGGACACTGAAGCTTTCTTT. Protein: CASSLETGDTEAFF.

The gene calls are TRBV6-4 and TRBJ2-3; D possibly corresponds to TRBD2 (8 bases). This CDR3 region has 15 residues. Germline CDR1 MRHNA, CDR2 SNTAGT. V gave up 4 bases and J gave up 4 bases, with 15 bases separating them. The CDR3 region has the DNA TGTGCCAGCAGTGGGACAGGAGCGGGAGCAGATACGCAGTATTTT. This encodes CASSGTGAGADTQYF.

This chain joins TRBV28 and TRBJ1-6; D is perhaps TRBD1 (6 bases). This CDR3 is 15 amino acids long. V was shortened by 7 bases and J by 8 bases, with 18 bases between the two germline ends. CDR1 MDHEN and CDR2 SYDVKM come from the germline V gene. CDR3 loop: CASTTPQGPDSPLHF. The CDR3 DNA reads TGTGCCAGCACTACTCCCCAGGGGCCGGATTCACCCCTCCACTTT.

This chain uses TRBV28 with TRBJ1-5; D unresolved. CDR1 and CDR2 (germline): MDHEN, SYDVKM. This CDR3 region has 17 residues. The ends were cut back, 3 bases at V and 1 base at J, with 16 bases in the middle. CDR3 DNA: TGTGCCAGCAGTTTCCATTGGTTGTGGGAGAGCAATCAGCCCCAGCATTTT. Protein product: CASSFHWLWESNQPQHF. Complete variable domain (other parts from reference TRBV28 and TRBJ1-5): DVKVTQSSRYLVKRTGEKVFLECVQDMDHENMFWYRQDPGLGLRLIYFSYDVKMKEKGDIPEGYSVSREKKERFSLILESASTNQTSMYLCASSFHWLWESNQPQHFGDGTRLSIL.

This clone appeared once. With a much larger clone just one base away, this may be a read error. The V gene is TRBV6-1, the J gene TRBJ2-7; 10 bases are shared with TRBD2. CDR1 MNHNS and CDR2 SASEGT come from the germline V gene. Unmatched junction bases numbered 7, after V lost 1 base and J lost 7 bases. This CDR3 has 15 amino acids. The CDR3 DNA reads TGTGCCAGCAGTGAAGTTCCCAGCGGGGGGGCGGAGCAGTACTTC. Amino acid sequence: CASSEVPSGGAEQYF.

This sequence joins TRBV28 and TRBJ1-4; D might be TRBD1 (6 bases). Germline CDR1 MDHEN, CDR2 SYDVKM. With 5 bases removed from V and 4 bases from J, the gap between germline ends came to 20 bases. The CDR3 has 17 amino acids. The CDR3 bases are TGTGCCAGCAGTCCCCCTCGGGGGGCTGGAGGTAATGAAAAACTGTTTTTT. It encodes CASSPPRGAGGNEKLFF.

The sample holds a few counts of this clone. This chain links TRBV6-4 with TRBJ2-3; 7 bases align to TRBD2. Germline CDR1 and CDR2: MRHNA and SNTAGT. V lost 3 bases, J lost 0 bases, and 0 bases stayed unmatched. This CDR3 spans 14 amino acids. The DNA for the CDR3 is TGTGCCAGCAGTGAGCGGGAGAGCACAGATACGCAGTATTTT. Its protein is CASSERESTDTQYF.

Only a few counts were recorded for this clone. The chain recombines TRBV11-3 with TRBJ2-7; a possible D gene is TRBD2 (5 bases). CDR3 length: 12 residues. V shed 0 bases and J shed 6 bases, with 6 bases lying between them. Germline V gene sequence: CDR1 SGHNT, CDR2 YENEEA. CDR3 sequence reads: CASSLDGSEQYF. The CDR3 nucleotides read TGTGCCAGCAGCTTAGATGGGAGCGAGCAGTACTTC.

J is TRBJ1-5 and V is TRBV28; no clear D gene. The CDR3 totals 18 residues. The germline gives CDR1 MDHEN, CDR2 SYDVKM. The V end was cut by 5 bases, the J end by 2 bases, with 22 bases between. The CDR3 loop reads CASSHLAGSIVGNQPQHF. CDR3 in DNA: TGTGCCAGCAGTCACCTGGCGGGAAGTATAGTGGGCAATCAGCCCCAGCATTTT.

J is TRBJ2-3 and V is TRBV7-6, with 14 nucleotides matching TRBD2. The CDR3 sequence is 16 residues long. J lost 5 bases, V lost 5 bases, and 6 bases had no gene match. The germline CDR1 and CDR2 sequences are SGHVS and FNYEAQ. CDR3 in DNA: TGTGCCAGCAGCACGGGACTAGCGGGAGCGGAAGATACGCAGTATTTT. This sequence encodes CASSTGLAGAEDTQYF.

The CDR3 nucleotides are TGTGCCAGCAGCATAACGACGGGGGAAGGAACTGAAGCTTTCTTT. Protein: CASSITTGEGTEAFF. V gene TRBV5-4 combines with J gene TRBJ1-1, with D possibly being TRBD1 (5 bases). The ends were cut back, 4 bases at V and 5 bases at J, with 18 bases in the middle. The CDR3 sequence is 15 residues long. Looked up from germline, CDR1 is SGHNT and CDR2 is YYREEE (reference sequence).

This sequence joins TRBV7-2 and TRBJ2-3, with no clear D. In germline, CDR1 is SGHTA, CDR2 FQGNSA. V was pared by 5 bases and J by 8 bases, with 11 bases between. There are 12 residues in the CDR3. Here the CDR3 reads CASSRDRGTQYF. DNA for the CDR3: TGTGCCAGCAGCCGCGATCGAGGTACGCAGTATTTT.

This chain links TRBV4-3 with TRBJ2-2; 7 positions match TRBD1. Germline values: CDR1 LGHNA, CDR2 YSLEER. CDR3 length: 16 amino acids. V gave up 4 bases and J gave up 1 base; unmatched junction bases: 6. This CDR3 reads CASSPTGAWNTGELFF. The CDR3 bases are TGCGCCAGCAGCCCCACAGGGGCTTGGAACACCGGGGAGCTGTTTTTT.

In DNA form, the CDR3 reads TGCAGTGCTATGGCAGGTGGTGCTTTCTTT. Residues: CSAMAGGAFF. This chain links TRBV20-1 with TRBJ1-1; no definite D call. Trimming removed 4 bases from V and 11 bases from J, with 11 bases in between. CDR3 length equals 10 residues. The germline CDR1 and CDR2 sequences are DFQATT and SNEGSKA (reference sequence).

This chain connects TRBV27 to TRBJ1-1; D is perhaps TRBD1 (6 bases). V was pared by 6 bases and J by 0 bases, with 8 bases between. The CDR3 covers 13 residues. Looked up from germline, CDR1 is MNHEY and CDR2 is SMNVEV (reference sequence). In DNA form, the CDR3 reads TGTGCCAGCAGCACAGGGCTGAACACTGAAGCTTTCTTT. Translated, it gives CASSTGLNTEAFF.

CDR3 DNA: TGTGCCAGCCGCCGACCGGGGGGCCGGAACATTCAGTACTTC. The encoded protein is CASRRPGGRNIQYF. V gene TRBV6-1 combines with J gene TRBJ2-4, with D tentatively TRBD2 (7 bases). CDR1 and CDR2 (germline): MNHNS, SASEGT. V lost 8 bases to trimming and J lost 7 bases, with 18 bases between them. The CDR3 is made up of 14 amino acids.

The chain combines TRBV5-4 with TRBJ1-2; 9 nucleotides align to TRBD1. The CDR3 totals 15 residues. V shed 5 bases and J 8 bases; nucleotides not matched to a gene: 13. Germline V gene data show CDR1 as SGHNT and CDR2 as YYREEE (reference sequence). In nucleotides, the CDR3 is TGTGCCAGCAGGTTACCGGGACAGGGCCAGGCAGGCTACACCTTC. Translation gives CASRLPGQGQAGYTF.